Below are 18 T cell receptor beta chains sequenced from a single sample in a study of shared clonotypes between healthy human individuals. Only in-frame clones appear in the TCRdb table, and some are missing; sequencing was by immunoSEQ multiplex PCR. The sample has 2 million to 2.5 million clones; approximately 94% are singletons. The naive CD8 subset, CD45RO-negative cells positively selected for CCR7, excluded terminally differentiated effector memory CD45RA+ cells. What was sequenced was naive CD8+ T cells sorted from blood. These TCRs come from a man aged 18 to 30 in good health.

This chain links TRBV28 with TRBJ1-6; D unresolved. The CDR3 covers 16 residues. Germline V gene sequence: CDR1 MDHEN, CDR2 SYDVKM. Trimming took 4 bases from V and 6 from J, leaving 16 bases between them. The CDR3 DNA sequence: TGTGCCAGCAGTTCTAACCCCCCGGCAGTTAATTCACCCCTCCACTTT. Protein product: CASSSNPPAVNSPLHF. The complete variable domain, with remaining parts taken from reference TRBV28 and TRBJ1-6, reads DVKVTQSSRYLVKRTGEKVFLECVQDMDHENMFWYRQDPGLGLRLIYFSYDVKMKEKGDIPEGYSVSREKKERFSLILESASTNQTSMYLCASSSNPPAVNSPLHFGNGTRLTVT.

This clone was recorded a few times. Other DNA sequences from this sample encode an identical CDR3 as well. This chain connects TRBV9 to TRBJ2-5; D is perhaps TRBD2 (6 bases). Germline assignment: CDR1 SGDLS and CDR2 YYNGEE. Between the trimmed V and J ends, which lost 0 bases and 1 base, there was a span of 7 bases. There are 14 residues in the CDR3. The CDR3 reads CASSVGGVQETQYF. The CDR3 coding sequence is TGTGCCAGCAGCGTAGGGGGGGTCCAAGAGACCCAGTACTTC.

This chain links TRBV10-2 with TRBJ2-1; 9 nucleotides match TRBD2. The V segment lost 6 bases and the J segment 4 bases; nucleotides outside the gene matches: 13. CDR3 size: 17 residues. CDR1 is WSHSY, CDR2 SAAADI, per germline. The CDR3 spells CASRGSTRTSVYNEQFF. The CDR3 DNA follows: TGCGCCAGCAGGGGGTCAACCAGGACTAGCGTATACAATGAGCAGTTCTTC.

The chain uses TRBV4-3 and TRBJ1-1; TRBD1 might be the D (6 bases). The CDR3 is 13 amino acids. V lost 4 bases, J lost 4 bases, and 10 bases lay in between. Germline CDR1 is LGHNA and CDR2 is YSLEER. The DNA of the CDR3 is TGCGCCAGCAGCCTAGGGGGAGGCACTGAAGCTTTCTTT. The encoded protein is CASSLGGGTEAFF.

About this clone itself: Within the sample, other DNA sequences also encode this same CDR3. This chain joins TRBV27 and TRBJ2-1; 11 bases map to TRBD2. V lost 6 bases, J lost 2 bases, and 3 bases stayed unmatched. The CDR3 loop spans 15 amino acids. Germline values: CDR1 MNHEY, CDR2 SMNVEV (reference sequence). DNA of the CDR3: TGTGCCAGCAGCGGGACTAGCGGAGCCTACAATGAGCAGTTCTTC. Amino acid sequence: CASSGTSGAYNEQFF.

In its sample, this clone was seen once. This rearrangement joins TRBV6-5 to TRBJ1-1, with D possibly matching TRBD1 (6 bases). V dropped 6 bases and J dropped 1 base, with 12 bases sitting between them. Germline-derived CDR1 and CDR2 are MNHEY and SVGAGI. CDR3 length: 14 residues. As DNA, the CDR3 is TGTGCCAGCAGCCCGGGGGCTGGGAACACTGAAGCTTTCTTT. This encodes CASSPGAGNTEAFF.

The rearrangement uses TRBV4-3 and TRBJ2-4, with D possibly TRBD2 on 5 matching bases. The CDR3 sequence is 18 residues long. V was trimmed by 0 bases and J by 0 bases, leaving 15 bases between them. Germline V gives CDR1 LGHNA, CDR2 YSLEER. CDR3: CASSQDRGLHLAKNIQYF. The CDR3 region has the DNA TGCGCCAGCAGCCAAGATCGAGGACTCCACTTAGCCAAAAACATTCAGTACTTC.

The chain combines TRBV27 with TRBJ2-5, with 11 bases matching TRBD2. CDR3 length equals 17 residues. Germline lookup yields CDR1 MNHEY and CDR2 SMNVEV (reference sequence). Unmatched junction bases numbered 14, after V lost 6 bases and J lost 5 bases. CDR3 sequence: CASRPLAGEFRWETQYF. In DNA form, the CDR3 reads TGTGCCAGCAGGCCACTAGCGGGAGAATTTCGGTGGGAGACCCAGTACTTC.

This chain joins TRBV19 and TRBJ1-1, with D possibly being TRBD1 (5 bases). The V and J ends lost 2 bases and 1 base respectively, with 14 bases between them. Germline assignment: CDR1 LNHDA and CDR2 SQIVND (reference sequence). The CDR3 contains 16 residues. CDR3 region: CASSILHGQPNTEAFF. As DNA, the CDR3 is TGTGCCAGTAGTATACTTCATGGACAACCGAACACTGAAGCTTTCTTT. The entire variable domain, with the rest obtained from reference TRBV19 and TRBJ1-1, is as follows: DGGITQSPKYLFRKEGQNVTLSCEQNLNHDAMYWYRQDPGQGLRLIYYSQIVNDFQKGDIAEGYSVSREKKESFPLTVTSAQKNPTAFYLCASSILHGQPNTEAFFGQGTRLTVV.

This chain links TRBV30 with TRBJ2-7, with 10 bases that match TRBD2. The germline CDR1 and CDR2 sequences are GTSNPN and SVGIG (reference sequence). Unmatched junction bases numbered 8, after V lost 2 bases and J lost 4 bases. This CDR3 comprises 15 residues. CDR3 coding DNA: TGTGCCTGGAGTTTGGTAGCGGGAGGACCTTACGAGCAGTACTTC. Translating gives CAWSLVAGGPYEQYF. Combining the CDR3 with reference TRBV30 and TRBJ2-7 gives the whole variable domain SQTIHQWPATLVQPVGSPLSLECTVEGTSNPNLYWYRQAAGRGLQLLFYSVGIGQISSEVPQNLSASRPQDRQFILSSKKLLLSDSGFYLCAWSLVAGGPYEQYFGPGTRLTVT.

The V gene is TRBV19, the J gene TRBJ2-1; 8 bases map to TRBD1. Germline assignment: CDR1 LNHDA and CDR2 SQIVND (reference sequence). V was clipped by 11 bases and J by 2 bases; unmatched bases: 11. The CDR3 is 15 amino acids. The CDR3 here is CASRGQGLTYNEQFF. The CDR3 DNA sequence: TGTGCCTCCCGAGGACAGGGCCTTACCTACAATGAGCAGTTCTTC.

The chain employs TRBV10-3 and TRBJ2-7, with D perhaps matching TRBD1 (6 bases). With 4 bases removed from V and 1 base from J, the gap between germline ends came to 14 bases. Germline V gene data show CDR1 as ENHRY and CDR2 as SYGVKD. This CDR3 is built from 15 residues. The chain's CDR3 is CAISAIGQGSYEQYF. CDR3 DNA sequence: TGTGCCATCAGTGCAATAGGGCAGGGGTCCTACGAGCAGTACTTC.

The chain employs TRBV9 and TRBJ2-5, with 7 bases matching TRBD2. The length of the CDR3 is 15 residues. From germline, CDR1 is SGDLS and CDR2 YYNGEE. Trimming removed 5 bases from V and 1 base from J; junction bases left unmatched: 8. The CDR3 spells CASSPWGGSQETQYF. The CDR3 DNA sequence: TGTGCCAGCAGTCCCTGGGGGGGTAGCCAAGAGACCCAGTACTTC. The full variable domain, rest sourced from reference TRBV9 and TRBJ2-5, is DSGVTQTPKHLITATGQRVTLRCSPRSGDLSVYWYQQSLDQGLQFLIQYYNGEERAKGNILERFSAQQFPDLHSELNLSSLELGDSALYFCASSPWGGSQETQYFGPGTRLLVL.

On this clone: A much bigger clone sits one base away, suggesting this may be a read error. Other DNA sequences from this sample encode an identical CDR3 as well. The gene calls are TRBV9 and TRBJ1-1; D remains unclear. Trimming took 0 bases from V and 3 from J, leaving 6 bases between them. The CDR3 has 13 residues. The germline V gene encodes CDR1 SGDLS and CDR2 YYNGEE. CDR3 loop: CASSVGGDTEAFF. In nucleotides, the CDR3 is TGTGCCAGCAGCGTAGGAGGTGACACTGAAGCTTTCTTT.

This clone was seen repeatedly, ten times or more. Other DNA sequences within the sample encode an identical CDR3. CDR3 sequence reads: CAISEGNYGYTF. DNA of the CDR3: TGTGCCATCAGTGAGGGGAACTATGGCTACACCTTC. The chain links TRBV10-3 to TRBJ1-2, with D hard to call. V was cut by 2 bases and J by 2 bases, with 3 bases left in between. Germline loops: CDR1 ENHRY, CDR2 SYGVKD. The CDR3 runs to 12 residues.

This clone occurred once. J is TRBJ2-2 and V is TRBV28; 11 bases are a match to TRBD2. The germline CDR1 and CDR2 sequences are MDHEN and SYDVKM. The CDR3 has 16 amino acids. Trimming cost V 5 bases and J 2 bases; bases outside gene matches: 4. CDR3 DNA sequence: TGTGCCAGCAGTGGGACTAGCGGACTCAACACCGGGGAGCTGTTTTTT. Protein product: CASSGTSGLNTGELFF.

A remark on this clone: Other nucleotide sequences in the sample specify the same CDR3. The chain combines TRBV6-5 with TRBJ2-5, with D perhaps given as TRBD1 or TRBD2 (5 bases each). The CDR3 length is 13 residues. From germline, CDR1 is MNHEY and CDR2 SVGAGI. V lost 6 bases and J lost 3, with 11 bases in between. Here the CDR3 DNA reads TGTGCCAGCAGCGGGACGGGAAAAGAGACCCAGTACTTC. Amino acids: CASSGTGKETQYF.

CDR3 protein: CSVVRGTTSSYEQYF. In DNA, the CDR3 is TGCAGCGTTGTCCGAGGGACCACCAGCTCCTACGAGCAGTACTTC. The genes are TRBV29-1 and TRBJ2-7; D might be TRBD1 or TRBD2, each matching 5 bases. V dropped 4 bases and J dropped 0 bases, with 16 bases sitting between them. CDR1 and CDR2 (germline): SQVTM, ANQGSEA. This CDR3 has 15 amino acids.